These 4 T cell receptor beta chains originate from one sample sequenced in a study of cytomegalovirus exposure and HLA in healthy donors. The PCR made use of 60 Vbeta and 13 Jbeta primers. Using immunoSEQ multiplex PCR, the repertoire was profiled, and TCRdb retains in-frame clones only, with some absent. The sample lists some 150,000 clones; 70% to 85% were seen once. Sequencing used PBMCs. The receptors were gathered from a woman aged 50 to 60 in good health and CMV-seropositive.

The V gene is TRBV2, the J gene TRBJ1-6; 7 bases agree with TRBD1. The V and J ends lost 8 bases and 7 bases, in that order; junction bases with no gene match: 8. Germline CDR1 SNHLY, CDR2 FYNNEI. The CDR3 loop spans 14 amino acids. The CDR3 sequence: CASLVDRLNSPLHF. Here the CDR3 DNA reads TGTGCCAGCTTAGTGGACAGGCTAAATTCACCCCTCCACTTT.

The CDR3 DNA follows: TGTGCCAGCAGCTTGGGCAGGGGGGCTGGAGGTGGCAATCAGCCCCAGCATTTT. Encoded protein: CASSLGRGAGGGNQPQHF. The chain combines TRBV5-4 with TRBJ1-5, with 7 bases fitting TRBD1. The CDR3 consists of 18 residues. J was trimmed by 2 bases and V by 0 bases; bases with no gene match: 11. Germline CDR1 and CDR2: SGHNT and YYREEE (reference sequence).

The CDR3 nucleotides read TGTGCCAGTAGCCGGCGCCAGGGCAGAGAAAAACTGTTTTTT. Protein product: CASSRRQGREKLFF. The genes are TRBV19 and TRBJ1-4, with a weak D call TRBD1 (5 bases). Germline CDR1 is LNHDA and CDR2 is SQIVND (reference sequence). The CDR3 totals 14 residues. Trimming left V 6 bases short and J 8 bases short, with 16 bases between.

The rearrangement joins TRBV5-6 to TRBJ1-6; no firm D call. CDR3 length: 14 amino acids. Per germline, CDR1 SGHDT and CDR2 YYEEEE. V shed 0 bases and J shed 10 bases, with 11 bases lying between them. The CDR3 DNA sequence: TGTGCCAGCAGCTTGGGGACTTCCTCCTCACCCCTCCACTTT. As protein: CASSLGTSSSPLHF.